Below, 20 T cell receptor beta chains from the same sample are listed, as sequenced in a study of T cell repertoires in cytomegalovirus infection. These receptors have no identified antigens. TCRdb reprocessed the reads via MiXCR and lists one record per CDR3 protein. The sample lists 90,000 to 130,000 distinct CDR3 sequences, roughly a tenth seen once, with approximately 31% in the top ten. Sequenced input: PBMCs, sequenced either directly or after in vitro stimulation (not recorded which). The source of these receptors is a human donor in good health (CMV status not recorded). Some clones in this sample may be carry-over from other donors' samples.

The chain recombines TRBV27 with TRBJ2-1; D is possibly TRBD1 (6 bases). V gave up 2 bases and J gave up 8 bases, with 13 bases separating them. The CDR3 loop spans 14 amino acids. The germline CDR1 and CDR2 sequences are MNHEY and SMNVEV (reference sequence). CDR3 protein: CASSLKGRGYEQFF. Written as DNA, the CDR3 is TGTGCCAGCAGTTTAAAGGGCAGGGGCTATGAGCAGTTCTTC.

Worth noting for this clonotype: A read error may be the cause here, since a much bigger clone is one base away. The chain employs TRBV28 and TRBJ2-1; D might be TRBD2 (6 bases). The CDR3 spans 18 residues. V dropped 1 base and J dropped 0 bases, with 16 bases sitting between them. CDR1 MDHEN and CDR2 SYDVKM come from the germline V gene. The CDR3 protein is CASSLYLGLESSYNEQFF. CDR3 in DNA: TGTGCCAGCAGTTTATATCTGGGACTGGAGAGCTCCTACAATGAGCAGTTCTTC.

This clonotype turned up a few times. The rearrangement joins TRBV20-1 to TRBJ2-5; 7 bases are shared with TRBD2. The V segment lost 5 bases and the J segment 3 bases; nucleotides outside the gene matches: 3. The CDR3 is 12 amino acids. Germline V CDR1 and CDR2: DFQATT, SNEGSKA (reference sequence). CDR3 protein: CSAYGLEETQYF. The CDR3 region has the DNA TGCAGTGCTTACGGACTAGAAGAGACCCAGTACTTC.

The chain joins TRBV7-9 to TRBJ2-1; the D is unclear. Germline V gene data show CDR1 as SEHNR and CDR2 as FQNEAQ (reference sequence). V lost 3 bases and J lost 0, with 9 bases in between. The CDR3 length is 15 residues. CDR3 amino acids: CASSLSETSYNEQFF. CDR3 nucleotides: TGTGCCAGCAGCTTGAGCGAGACCTCCTACAATGAGCAGTTCTTC.

This chain connects TRBV29-1 to TRBJ1-5; no definite D call. Germline V gene sequence: CDR1 SQVTM, CDR2 ANQGSEA. The CDR3 has 12 residues. V lost 7 bases, J lost 6 bases, and 13 bases lay in between. CDR3 protein: CSAQVAGQPQHF. CDR3 nucleotide sequence: TGCAGCGCCCAGGTAGCGGGTCAGCCCCAGCATTTT.

This clonotype was detected many times. The rearrangement links TRBV7-8 to TRBJ1-2, with TRBD1 identical over 7 bases. The length of the CDR3 is 15 residues. The V gene end was trimmed by 0 bases and the J gene end by 5 bases; junction bases not matched to a gene: 6. Germline-derived CDR1 and CDR2 are SGHVS and FQNEAQ. The CDR3 here is CASSLAGMTGYGYTF. In DNA, the CDR3 is TGTGCCAGCAGCTTAGCAGGGATGACAGGGTATGGCTACACCTTC.

The sample holds a few counts of this clonotype. The chain carries TRBV19 and TRBJ2-7, with D perhaps matching TRBD2 (6 bases). The CDR3 has 14 residues. V dropped 6 bases and J dropped 4 bases, with 16 bases sitting between them. Germline CDR1 LNHDA, CDR2 SQIVND (reference sequence). The CDR3 region has the DNA TGTGCCAGTAGGCCGGCGGGACGATTTTACGAGCAGTACTTC. This sequence encodes CASRPAGRFYEQYF.

This clonotype appeared a few times. The V and J genes are TRBV7-9 and TRBJ1-1; D call uncertain. CDR3 length equals 15 residues. The germline V and J ends were trimmed by 4 bases and 0 bases, with 12 bases remaining between them. Per germline, CDR1 SEHNR and CDR2 FQNEAQ (reference sequence). The CDR3 DNA reads as TGTGCCAGCAGCTCTCTCGGGGATATGAACACTGAAGCTTTCTTT. It encodes CASSSLGDMNTEAFF.

In this sample, this clonotype turned up many times. The V call is TRBV7-2, the J call TRBJ2-5; D not certain. This CDR3 is built from 13 residues. The V end lost 3 bases, the J end lost 6 bases, and 11 bases lay between the germline ends. From germline, CDR1 is SGHTA and CDR2 FQGNSA. CDR3 sequence (DNA): TGTGCCAGCAGCTTGGGTAGGGCGAAGACCCAGTACTTC. Its translation is CASSLGRAKTQYF.

This clonotype was counted many times. V and J are TRBV11-2 and TRBJ2-7, with D uncertain. Per the germline V gene, CDR1 is SGHAT and CDR2 is FQNNGV. Trimming left V 1 base short and J 4 bases short, with 8 bases between. CDR3 size: 13 residues. The CDR3 spells CASSLGGSYEQYV. In nucleotides, the CDR3 is TGTGCCAGCAGCTTAGGGGGATCATACGAGCAGTACGTC.

This clonotype was counted only a few times. The CDR3 nucleotides are TGTGCCAGCAGCTTAGGCGTCAGGCGGAACACTGAAGCTTTCTTT. This translates into CASSLGVRRNTEAFF. The chain combines TRBV11-1 with TRBJ1-1, with D unresolved. V was trimmed by 1 base and J by 1 base, leaving 10 bases between them. The length of the CDR3 is 15 residues. CDR1 and CDR2 from the germline V gene are SGHAT and FQDESV (reference sequence).

This clonotype was picked up a small number of times. The V call is TRBV18, the J call TRBJ1-2; D possibly corresponds to TRBD1 (5 bases). Trimming left V 5 bases short and J 6 bases short, with 16 bases between. CDR3 length equals 14 residues. From germline, CDR1 is KGHSH and CDR2 LQKENI. The CDR3 loop reads CASSDLTVMNGYTF. The CDR3 nucleotides are TGTGCCAGCTCAGACCTGACAGTTATGAATGGCTACACCTTC.

This clonotype appeared many times. The chain is built from TRBV15 and TRBJ2-2, with a tentative D call TRBD1 (7 bases). Trimming cost V 0 bases and J 6 bases, with 17 bases left between them. The germline V gene has CDR1 LNHNV and CDR2 YYDKDF (reference sequence). The CDR3 extends over 17 amino acids. The chain's CDR3 is CATSRDRRGVGAGELFF. The DNA for the CDR3 is TGTGCCACCAGCAGAGATCGCAGGGGGGTTGGAGCCGGGGAGCTGTTTTTT.

There are a few counts of this clonotype. This chain joins TRBV5-6 and TRBJ1-2, with 9 bases lining up with TRBD1. The V segment lost 0 bases and the J segment 4 bases; nucleotides outside the gene matches: 4. Germline-derived CDR1 and CDR2 are SGHDT and YYEEEE. CDR3 size: 15 residues. CDR3 bases: TGTGCCAGCAGCTTGGGCTTGACAGGGGGCTATGGCTACACCTTC. The encoded protein is CASSLGLTGGYGYTF. The variable domain in full, completed from reference TRBV5-6 and TRBJ1-2, reads DAGVTQSPTHLIKTRGQQVTLRCSPKSGHDTVSWYQQALGQGPQFIFQYYEEEERQRGNFPDRFSGHQFPNYSSELNVNALLLGDSALYLCASSLGLTGGYGYTFGSGTRLTVV.

In its sample, this clonotype was seen many times. The V call is TRBV7-2, the J call TRBJ2-1; no definite D call. Trimming left V 6 bases short and J 12 bases short, with 21 bases between. CDR1 and CDR2 (germline): SGHTA, FQGNSA. The CDR3 totals 14 residues. CDR3: CASRSPSTDPGQFF. For the CDR3, the DNA is TGTGCCAGCAGGTCCCCAAGCACCGATCCTGGGCAGTTCTTC.

The sample holds many counts of this clonotype. The chain couples TRBV12-3 or TRBV12-4 to TRBJ1-2; 8 bases agree with TRBD1. After removal of 6 bases from V and 4 bases from J, the junction contained 7 bases not matched to a gene. The CDR3 runs to 14 residues. The CDR3 sequence is CASRPGQGSYGYTF. CDR3 sequence (DNA): TGTGCCAGCAGGCCCGGACAGGGAAGCTATGGCTACACCTTC.

This clonotype appeared a few times. The V call is TRBV11-3, the J call TRBJ2-2, with 10 bases matching TRBD2. Germline loops: CDR1 SGHNT, CDR2 YENEEA. Trimming cost V 1 base and J 1 base; bases outside gene matches: 0. This CDR3 region has 16 residues. The CDR3 bases are TGTGCCAGCAGCTTAGCTAGCGGGAGGAACACCGGGGAGCTGTTTTTT. Encoded protein: CASSLASGRNTGELFF.

There are many counts of this clonotype. The CDR3 DNA is TGTGCCAGCACAAAACTAGCGGGAGACAATGAGCAGTTCTTC. Translated, it gives CASTKLAGDNEQFF. The V and J genes are TRBV12-3 or TRBV12-4 and TRBJ2-1; 11 bases agree with TRBD2. V was clipped by 7 bases and J by 5 bases; unmatched bases: 4. The CDR3 spans 14 residues.

This clonotype was seen a handful of times. CDR3 loop: CASSSHPGLAAYNEQFF. CDR3 in DNA: TGTGCCAGCAGCTCCCATCCGGGACTAGCGGCCTACAATGAGCAGTTCTTC. The chain employs TRBV28 and TRBJ2-1, with 11 bases matching TRBD2. Germline-derived CDR1 and CDR2 are MDHEN and SYDVKM. This CDR3 has 17 amino acids. J gave up 2 bases and V 6 bases, and 9 bases lay outside the gene matches.

This clonotype was observed many times. V and J are TRBV6-2 or TRBV6-3 and TRBJ2-2; no firm D call. Trimming removed 0 bases at V and 3 bases at J, with 8 bases between. The germline V gene encodes CDR1 MNHEY and CDR2 SVGEGT. The CDR3 loop spans 15 amino acids. CDR3 DNA: TGTGCCAGCAGTTACTCCACTATCGACACCGGGGAGCTGTTTTTT. Encoded protein: CASSYSTIDTGELFF.